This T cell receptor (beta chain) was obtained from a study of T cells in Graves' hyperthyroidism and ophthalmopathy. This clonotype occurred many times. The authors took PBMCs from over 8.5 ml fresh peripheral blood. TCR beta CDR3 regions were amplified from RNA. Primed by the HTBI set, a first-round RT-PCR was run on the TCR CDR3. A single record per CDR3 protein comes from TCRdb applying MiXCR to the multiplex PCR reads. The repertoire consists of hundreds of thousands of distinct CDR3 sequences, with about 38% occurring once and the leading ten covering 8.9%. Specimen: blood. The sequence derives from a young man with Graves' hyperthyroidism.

Here the CDR3 reads CASSIGGGSGNTIYF. In DNA form, the CDR3 reads TGTGCCAGCAGCATCGGTGGTGGCTCTGGAAACACCATATATTTT. V is TRBV7-9 and J is TRBJ1-3, with D uncertain. Trimming cost V 5 bases and J 0 bases, with 11 bases left between them. The CDR3 covers 15 residues. The germline V gene encodes CDR1 SEHNR and CDR2 FQNEAQ (reference sequence). Drawing the rest from reference TRBV7-9 and TRBJ1-3, the complete variable domain is DTGVSQNPRHKITKRGQNVTFRCDPISEHNRLYWYRQTLGQGPEFLTYFQNEAQLEKSRLLSDRFSAERPKGSFSTLEIQRTEQGDSAMYLCASSIGGGSGNTIYFGEGSWLTVV.